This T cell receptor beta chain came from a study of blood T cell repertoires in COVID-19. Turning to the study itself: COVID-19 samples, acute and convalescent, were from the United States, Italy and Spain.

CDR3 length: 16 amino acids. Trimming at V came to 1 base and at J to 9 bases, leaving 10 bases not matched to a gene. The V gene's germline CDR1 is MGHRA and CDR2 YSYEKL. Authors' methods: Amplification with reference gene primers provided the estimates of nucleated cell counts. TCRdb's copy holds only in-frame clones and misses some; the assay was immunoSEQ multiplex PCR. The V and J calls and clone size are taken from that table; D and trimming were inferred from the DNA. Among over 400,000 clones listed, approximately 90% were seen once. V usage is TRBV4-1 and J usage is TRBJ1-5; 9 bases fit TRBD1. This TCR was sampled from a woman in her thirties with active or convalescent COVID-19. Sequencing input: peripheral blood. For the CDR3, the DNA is TGCGCCAGCAGCCAAGGAACGGACAGGGGAGGTCTGCCCCAGCATTTT. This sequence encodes CASSQGTDRGGLPQHF.